These 11 T cell receptor beta chains were sequenced from one sample in a study of blood T cell repertoires in COVID-19. The protocol was immunoSEQ multiplex PCR, while the TCRdb copy is restricted to in-frame clones and leaves out a portion. This sample has some 110,000 clones, with 65% to 80% found just once. Sequences were obtained from peripheral blood. The receptors were gathered from a man between 45 and 60 years old with acute or convalescent COVID-19.

This clone has a handful of counts. The gene calls are TRBV3-1 (or the pseudogene TRBV3-2) and TRBJ1-2; D gene uncertain. Germline V lookup: CDR1 LGHDT, CDR2 YNNKEL (reference sequence). The CDR3 has 12 residues. V dropped 4 bases and J dropped 4 bases, with 7 bases sitting between them. The CDR3 nucleotides read TGTGCCAGCAGCCCCGGGGTCTATGGCTACACCTTC. This encodes CASSPGVYGYTF.

This clone was seen a single time. At the DNA level, this CDR3 is encoded by other sequences in the same sample as well. This chain links TRBV5-1 with TRBJ2-3; 13 bases match TRBD2. Trimming removed 3 bases from V and 3 bases from J; junction bases left unmatched: 1. Germline CDR1 and CDR2: SGHRS and YFSETQ. The CDR3 covers 15 residues. CDR3 protein: CASSSGLAGTDTQYF. The CDR3 DNA is TGCGCCAGCAGCTCGGGACTAGCGGGGACAGATACGCAGTATTTT.

This chain connects TRBV12-3 or TRBV12-4 to TRBJ2-5, with a possible D match to TRBD1 (6 bases). This CDR3 is 13 amino acids long. Trimming pared 2 bases from V and 6 bases from J, leaving 10 bases between. In DNA form, the CDR3 reads TGTGCCAGCAGTTTACAGGGGTGGAAGACCCAGTACTTC. Its protein product is CASSLQGWKTQYF.

The V call is TRBV10-3, the J call TRBJ1-3; D is perhaps TRBD1 (6 bases). Trimming cost V 5 bases and J 1 base, with 6 bases left between them. The CDR3 runs 13 residues. Germline CDR1 is ENHRY and CDR2 is SYGVKD. The CDR3 DNA is TGTGCCATCAGTCAGGGGTCTGGAAACACCATATATTTT. This translates into CAISQGSGNTIYF.

This clone was found once. CDR3 DNA: TGTGCCAGCAGCCAAGGGGGGGGATGGGACAAAAACATTCAGTACTTC. It translates to CASSQGGGWDKNIQYF. The chain uses TRBV3-1 (or the pseudogene TRBV3-2) and TRBJ2-4, with 7 nucleotides matching TRBD2. The CDR3 is 16 amino acids. Germline CDR1 reads LGHDT; CDR2 reads YNNKEL (reference sequence). V gave up 1 base and J gave up 3 bases; unmatched junction bases: 6.

This clone showed up just a few times. The chain uses TRBV28 and TRBJ2-7; no firm D call. The CDR3 covers 15 residues. The germline V gene has CDR1 MDHEN and CDR2 SYDVKM. V was shortened by 6 bases and J by 4 bases, with 19 bases between the two germline ends. The CDR3 nucleotides read TGTGCCAGCAGAGAAAACTCCACCCCATTGTACGAGCAGTACTTC. Translating gives CASRENSTPLYEQYF. Full variable domain (remainder filled in from reference TRBV28 and TRBJ2-7): DVKVTQSSRYLVKRTGEKVFLECVQDMDHENMFWYRQDPGLGLRLIYFSYDVKMKEKGDIPEGYSVSREKKERFSLILESASTNQTSMYLCASRENSTPLYEQYFGPGTRLTVT.

This chain links TRBV29-1 with TRBJ2-7; 8 bases are shared with TRBD1. V gave up 4 bases and J gave up 6 bases; unmatched junction bases: 8. CDR1 is SQVTM, CDR2 ANQGSEA, per germline. The CDR3 contains 13 residues. DNA for the CDR3: TGCAGCGTTGTTCCCCAGGGGGCCGGCGAGCAGTACTTC. Residues: CSVVPQGAGEQYF.

The rearrangement links TRBV4-2 to TRBJ1-4; a weak D match, TRBD1 (5 bases). CDR1 LGHNA and CDR2 YNFKEQ come from the germline V gene. V was cut by 0 bases and J by 0 bases, with 17 bases left in between. This CDR3 spans 19 amino acids. The CDR3 DNA reads TGTGCCAGCAGCCAAGATCCTGGGAGGGGTGTCGCAACTAATGAAAAACTGTTTTTT. This gives the protein CASSQDPGRGVATNEKLFF.

The V call is TRBV27, the J call TRBJ2-4, with 7 bases lining up with TRBD1. Looked up from germline, CDR1 is MNHEY and CDR2 is SMNVEV (reference sequence). There are 15 residues in the CDR3. V gave up 5 bases and J gave up 3 bases; unmatched junction bases: 7. The CDR3 nucleotides are TGTGCCAGCAGTCTCACAGGGGTTGGCAAAAACATTCAGTACTTC. This gives the protein CASSLTGVGKNIQYF.

This clone was found a few times. The chain employs TRBV20-1 and TRBJ2-4; no clear D gene. The germline CDR1 and CDR2 sequences are DFQATT and SNEGSKA (reference sequence). The CDR3 is 13 amino acids. Trimming removed 3 bases at V and 0 bases at J, with 6 bases between. In DNA form, the CDR3 reads TGCAGTGCTAGTTTACTAGCCAAAAACATTCAGTACTTC. Its translation is CSASLLAKNIQYF.

This clone was counted once. The genes are TRBV7-2 and TRBJ2-5; D unclear. The V and J ends lost 4 bases and 4 bases respectively, with 13 bases between them. The CDR3 is 14 residues long. Germline V gene data show CDR1 as SGHTA and CDR2 as FQGNSA. CDR3 nucleotides: TGTGCCAGCAGCTCGGCGGCCTCGACAGAGACCCAGTACTTC. Its protein is CASSSAASTETQYF.